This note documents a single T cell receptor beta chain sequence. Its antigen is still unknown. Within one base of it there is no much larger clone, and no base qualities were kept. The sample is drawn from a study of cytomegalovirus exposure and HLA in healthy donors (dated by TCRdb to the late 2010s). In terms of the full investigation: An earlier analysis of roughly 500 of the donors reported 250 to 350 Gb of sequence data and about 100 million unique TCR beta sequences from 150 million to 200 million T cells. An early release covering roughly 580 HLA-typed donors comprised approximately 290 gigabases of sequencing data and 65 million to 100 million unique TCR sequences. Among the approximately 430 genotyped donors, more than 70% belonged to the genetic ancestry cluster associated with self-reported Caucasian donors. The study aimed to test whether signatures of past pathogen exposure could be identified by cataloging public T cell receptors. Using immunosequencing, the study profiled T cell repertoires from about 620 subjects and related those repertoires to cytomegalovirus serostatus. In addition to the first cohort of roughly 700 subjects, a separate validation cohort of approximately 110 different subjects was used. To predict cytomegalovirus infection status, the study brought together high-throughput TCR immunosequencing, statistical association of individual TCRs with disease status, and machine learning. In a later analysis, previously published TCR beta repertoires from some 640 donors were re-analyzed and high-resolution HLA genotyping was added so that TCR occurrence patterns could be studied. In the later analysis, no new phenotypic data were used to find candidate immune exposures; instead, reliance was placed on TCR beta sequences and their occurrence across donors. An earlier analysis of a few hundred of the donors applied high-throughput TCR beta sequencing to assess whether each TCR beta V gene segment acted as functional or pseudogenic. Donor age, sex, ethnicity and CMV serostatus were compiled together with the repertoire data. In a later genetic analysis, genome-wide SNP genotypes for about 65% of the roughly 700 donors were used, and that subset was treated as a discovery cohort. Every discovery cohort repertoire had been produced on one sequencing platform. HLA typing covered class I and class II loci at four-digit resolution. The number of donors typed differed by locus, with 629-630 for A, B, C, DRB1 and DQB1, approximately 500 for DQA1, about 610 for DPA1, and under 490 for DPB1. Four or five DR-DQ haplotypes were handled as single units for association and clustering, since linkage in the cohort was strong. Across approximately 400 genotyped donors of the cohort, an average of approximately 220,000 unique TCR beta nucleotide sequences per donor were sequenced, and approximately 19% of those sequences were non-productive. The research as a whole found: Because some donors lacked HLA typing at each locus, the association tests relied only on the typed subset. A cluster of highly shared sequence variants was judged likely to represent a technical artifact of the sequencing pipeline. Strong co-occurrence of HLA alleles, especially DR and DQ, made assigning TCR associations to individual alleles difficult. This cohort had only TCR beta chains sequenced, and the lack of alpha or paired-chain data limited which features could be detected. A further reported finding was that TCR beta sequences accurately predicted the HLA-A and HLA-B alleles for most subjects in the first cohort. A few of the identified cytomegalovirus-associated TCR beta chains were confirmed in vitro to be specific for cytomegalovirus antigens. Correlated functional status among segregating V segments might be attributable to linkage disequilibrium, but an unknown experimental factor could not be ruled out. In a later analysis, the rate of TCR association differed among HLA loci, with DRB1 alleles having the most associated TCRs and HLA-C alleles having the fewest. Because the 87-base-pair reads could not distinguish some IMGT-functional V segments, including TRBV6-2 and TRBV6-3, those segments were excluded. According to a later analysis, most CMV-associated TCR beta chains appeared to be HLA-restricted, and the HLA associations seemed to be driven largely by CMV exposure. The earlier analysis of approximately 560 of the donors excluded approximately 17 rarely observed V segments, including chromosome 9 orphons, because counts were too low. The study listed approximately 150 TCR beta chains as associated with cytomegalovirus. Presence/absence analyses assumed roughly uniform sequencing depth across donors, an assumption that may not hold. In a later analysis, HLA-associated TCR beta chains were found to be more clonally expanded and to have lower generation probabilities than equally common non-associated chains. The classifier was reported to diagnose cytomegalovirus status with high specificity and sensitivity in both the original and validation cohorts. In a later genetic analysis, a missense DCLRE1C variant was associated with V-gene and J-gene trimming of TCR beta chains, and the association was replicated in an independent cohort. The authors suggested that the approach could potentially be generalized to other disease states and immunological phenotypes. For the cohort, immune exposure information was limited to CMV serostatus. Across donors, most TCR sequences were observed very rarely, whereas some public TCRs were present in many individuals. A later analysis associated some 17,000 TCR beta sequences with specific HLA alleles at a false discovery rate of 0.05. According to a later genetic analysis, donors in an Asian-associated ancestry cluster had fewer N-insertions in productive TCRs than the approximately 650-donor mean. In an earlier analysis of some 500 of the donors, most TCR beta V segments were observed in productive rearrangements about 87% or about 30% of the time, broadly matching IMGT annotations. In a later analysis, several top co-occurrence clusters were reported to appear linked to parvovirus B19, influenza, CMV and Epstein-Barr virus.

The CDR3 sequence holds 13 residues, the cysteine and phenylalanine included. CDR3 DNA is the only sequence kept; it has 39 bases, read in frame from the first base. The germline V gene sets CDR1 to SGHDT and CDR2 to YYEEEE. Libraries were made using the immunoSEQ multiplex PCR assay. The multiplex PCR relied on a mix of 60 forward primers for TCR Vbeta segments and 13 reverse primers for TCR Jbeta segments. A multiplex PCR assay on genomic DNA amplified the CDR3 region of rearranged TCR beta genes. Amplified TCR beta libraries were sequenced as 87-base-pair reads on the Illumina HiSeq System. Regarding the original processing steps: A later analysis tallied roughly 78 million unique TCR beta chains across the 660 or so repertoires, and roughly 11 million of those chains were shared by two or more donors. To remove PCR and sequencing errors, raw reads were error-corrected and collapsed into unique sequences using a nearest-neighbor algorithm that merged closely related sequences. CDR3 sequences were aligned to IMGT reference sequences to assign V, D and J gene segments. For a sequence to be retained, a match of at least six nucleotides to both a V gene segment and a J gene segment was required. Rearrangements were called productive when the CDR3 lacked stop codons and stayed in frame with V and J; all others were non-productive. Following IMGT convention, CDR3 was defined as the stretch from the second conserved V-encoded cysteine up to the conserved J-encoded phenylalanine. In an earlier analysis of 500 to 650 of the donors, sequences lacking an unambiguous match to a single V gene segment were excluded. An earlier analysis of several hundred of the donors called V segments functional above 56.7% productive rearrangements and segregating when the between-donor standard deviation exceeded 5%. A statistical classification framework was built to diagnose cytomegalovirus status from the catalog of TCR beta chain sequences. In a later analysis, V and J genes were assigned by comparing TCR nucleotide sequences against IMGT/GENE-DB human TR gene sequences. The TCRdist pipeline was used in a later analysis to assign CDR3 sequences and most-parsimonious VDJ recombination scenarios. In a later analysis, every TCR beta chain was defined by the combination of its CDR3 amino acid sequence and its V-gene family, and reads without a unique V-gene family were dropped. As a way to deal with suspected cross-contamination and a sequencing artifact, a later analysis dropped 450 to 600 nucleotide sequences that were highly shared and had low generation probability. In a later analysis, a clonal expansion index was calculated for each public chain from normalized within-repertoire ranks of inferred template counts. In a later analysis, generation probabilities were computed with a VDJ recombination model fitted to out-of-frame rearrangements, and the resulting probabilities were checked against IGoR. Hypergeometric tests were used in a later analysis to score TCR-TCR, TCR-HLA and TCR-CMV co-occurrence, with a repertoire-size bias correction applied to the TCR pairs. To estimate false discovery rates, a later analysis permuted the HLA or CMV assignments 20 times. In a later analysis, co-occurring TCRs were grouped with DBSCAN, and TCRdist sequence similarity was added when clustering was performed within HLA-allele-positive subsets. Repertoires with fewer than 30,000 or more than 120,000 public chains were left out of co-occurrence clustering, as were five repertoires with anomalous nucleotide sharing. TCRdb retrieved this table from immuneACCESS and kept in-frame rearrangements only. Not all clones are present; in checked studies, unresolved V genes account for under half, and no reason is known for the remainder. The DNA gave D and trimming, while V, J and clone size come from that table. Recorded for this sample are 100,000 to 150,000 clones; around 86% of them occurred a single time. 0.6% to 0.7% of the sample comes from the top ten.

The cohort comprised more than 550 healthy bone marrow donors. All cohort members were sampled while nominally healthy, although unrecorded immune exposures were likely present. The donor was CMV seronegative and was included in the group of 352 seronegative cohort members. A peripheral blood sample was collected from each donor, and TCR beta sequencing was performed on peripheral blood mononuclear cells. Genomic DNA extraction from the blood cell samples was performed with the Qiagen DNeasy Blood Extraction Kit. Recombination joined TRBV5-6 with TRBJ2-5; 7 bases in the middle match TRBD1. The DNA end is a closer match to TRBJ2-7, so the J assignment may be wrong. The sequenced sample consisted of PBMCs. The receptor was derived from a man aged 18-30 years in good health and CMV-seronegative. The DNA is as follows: TGTGCCAGCAGCAGAGGGACAGCGTACGAGCAGTACTTC. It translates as CASSRGTAYEQYF.